The rows below give T cell receptor beta chains drawn from one sample of a study of post-analysis software for immune sequencing data. TCRdb re-called the PCR reads with MiXCR, one entry per CDR3 protein. The sample consists of hundreds of thousands of distinct CDR3 sequences, 25% to 30% of them appearing once. Sequenced sample: blood. Receptor source: a girl aged 5 to 17 with multiple sclerosis. Each CDR3 is given without its conserved first and last residue. Each record gives: D gene, V gene, J gene, CDR3 protein. D genes are given only for firm matches.

TRBD2	TRBV7-2	TRBJ2-3	ASSLGQRGSTTDTQY
.	TRBV7-9	TRBJ1-4	ASSYDLPGLNEKLF
.	TRBV20-1	TRBJ2-7	SASIGSQQY
TRBD1	TRBV20-1	TRBJ2-7	SATGRQGTYEQY
.	TRBV7-8	TRBJ1-1	ASSYEGPPNTEAF
.	TRBV28	TRBJ1-1	ASSITPNTEAF
.	TRBV10-3	TRBJ1-1	AITGTKNTEAF
TRBD2	TRBV20-1	TRBJ2-1	SAGGLAGGYNEQF
TRBD2	TRBV4-1	TRBJ2-5	ASRLADATQETQY
.	TRBV20-1	TRBJ2-7	SAATRTASRDEQY
.	TRBV27	TRBJ1-2	ASSRGGNGYT
.	TRBV20-1	TRBJ2-7	SAAVLQGSYEQY
.	TRBV15	TRBJ1-5	ATAPDRNQPQH
TRBD2	TRBV20-1	TRBJ2-7	SAGLARAYEQY
.	TRBV4-3	TRBJ2-1	ASSQEVGIMKGQF
.	TRBV6-2/TRBV6-3	TRBJ1-5	ASSYGGAQGSNQPQH
.	TRBV6-1	TRBJ2-7	ASSEGGGNYEQY